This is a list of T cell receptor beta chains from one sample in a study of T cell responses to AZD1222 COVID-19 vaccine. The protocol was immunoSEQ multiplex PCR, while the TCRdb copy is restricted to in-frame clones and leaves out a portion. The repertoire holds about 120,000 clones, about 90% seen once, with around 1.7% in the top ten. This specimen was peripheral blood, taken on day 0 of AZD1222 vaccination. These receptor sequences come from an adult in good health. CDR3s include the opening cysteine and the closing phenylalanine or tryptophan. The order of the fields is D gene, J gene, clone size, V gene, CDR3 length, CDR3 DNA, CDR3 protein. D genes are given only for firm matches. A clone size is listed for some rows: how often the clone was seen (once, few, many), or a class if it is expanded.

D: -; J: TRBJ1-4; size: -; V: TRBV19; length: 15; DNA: TGTGCCAGTAGTAGCGGACAGTCTAGGGATGAAAAACTGTTTTTT; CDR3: CASSSGQSRDEKLFF
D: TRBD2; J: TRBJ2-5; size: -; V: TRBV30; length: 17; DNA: TGTGCCTGGAGTGGGGTGGCGACTAGCGGGCCCCAAGAGACCCAGTACTTC; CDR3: CAWSGVATSGPQETQYF
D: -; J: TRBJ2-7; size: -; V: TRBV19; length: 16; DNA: TGTGCCAGTAGTCCCATCATCGCGCCGGGACACTACGAGCAGTACTTC; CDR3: CASSPIIAPGHYEQYF
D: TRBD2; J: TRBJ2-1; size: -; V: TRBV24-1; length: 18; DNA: TGTGCCACCAGTGGGACCGGGACTAGCGGGGGGGACTACAATGAGCAGTTCTTC; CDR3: CATSGTGTSGGDYNEQFF
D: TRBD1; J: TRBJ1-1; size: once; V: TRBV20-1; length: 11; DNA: TGCAGTGCGGACAGACAGGGTGAAGCTTTCTTT; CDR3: CSADRQGEAFF
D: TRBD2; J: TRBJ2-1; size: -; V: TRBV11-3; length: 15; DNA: TGTGCCAGCAGTCAAACTAGCGGTTCCTACAATGAGCAGTTCTTC; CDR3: CASSQTSGSYNEQFF
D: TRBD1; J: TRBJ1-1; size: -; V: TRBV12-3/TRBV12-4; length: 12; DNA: TGTGCCAGCAGCAGGGGGGACACTGAAGCTTTCTTT; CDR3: CASSRGDTEAFF
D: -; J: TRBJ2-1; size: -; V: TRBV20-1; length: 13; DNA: TGCAGTGCTAGTATGTGGGAGCTAGGTGAGCAGTTCTTC; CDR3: CSASMWELGEQFF
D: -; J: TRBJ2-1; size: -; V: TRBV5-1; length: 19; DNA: TGCGCCAGCAGTGGAGGCGGGGCTCCTCGCGGGAAGTCCTACAATGAGCAGTTCTTC; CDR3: CASSGGGAPRGKSYNEQFF
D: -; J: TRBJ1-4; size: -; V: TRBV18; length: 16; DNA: TGTGCCAGCTCGCCTCAGGGAGGAGCAACTAATGAAAAACTGTTTTTT; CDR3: CASSPQGGATNEKLFF
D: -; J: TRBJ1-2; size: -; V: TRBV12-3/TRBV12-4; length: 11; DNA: TGTGCCAGCGCAGGCTACTATGGCTACACCTTC; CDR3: CASAGYYGYTF
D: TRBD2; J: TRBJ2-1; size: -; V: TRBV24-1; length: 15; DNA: TGTGCCACCAGTCGGGGGGACCACTCCTACAATGAGCAGTTCTTC; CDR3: CATSRGDHSYNEQFF
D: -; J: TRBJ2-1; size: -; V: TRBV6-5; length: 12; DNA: TGTGCCAGCAGCCCCCGCTACAATGAGCAGTTCTTC; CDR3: CASSPRYNEQFF
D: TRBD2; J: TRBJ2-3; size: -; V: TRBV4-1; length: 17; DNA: TGCGCCAGCAGCCAAGAGGCACTAGCGGGGAGCACAGATACGCAGTATTTT; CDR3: CASSQEALAGSTDTQYF
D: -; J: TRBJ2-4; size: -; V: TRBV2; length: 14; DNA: TGTGCCAGCTCCGTTCCCTTAGCCAAAAACATTCAGTACTTC; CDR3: CASSVPLAKNIQYF
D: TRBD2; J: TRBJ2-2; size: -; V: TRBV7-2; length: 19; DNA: TGTGCCAGCAGCCTAAAGGGACTAGCGGGAGTCTCGAACACCGGGGAGCTGTTTTTT; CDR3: CASSLKGLAGVSNTGELFF
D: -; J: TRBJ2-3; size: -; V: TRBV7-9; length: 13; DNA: TGTGCCAGCAGGATGGTACTATCAGATACGCAGTATTTT; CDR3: CASRMVLSDTQYF
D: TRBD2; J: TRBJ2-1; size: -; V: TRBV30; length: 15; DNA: TGTGCCTGGAGTGGAAAAGGACTAGCGGGGGGGCCCCAGTTCTTC; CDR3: CAWSGKGLAGGPQFF
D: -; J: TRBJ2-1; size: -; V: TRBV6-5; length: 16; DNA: TGTGCCAGCAGTTACTCGTGGCAGAGCTCCTACAATGAGCAGTTCTTC; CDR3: CASSYSWQSSYNEQFF
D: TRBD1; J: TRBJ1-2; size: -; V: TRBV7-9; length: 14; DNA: TGTGCCAGCAGCCAACTACAGGGGAAATCTGGCTACACCTTC; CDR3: CASSQLQGKSGYTF
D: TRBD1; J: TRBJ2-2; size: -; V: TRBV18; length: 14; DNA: TGTGCCAGCTCCCGACAGGGGGACACCGGGGAGCTGTTTTTT; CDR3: CASSRQGDTGELFF
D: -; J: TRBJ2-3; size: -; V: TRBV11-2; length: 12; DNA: TGTGCCAGCAGCTTAGACCCAGATACGCAGTATTTT; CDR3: CASSLDPDTQYF
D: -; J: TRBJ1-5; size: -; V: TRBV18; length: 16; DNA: TGTGCCAGCTCACCAGGCGGGGGCAATAGCAATCAGCCCCAGCATTTT; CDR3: CASSPGGGNSNQPQHF
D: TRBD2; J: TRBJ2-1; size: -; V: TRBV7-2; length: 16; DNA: TGTGCCAGCAGCTCCACTCCGGGACTAGCAGGCAATGAGCAGTTCTTC; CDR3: CASSSTPGLAGNEQFF
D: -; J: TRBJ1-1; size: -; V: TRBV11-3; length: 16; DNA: TGTGCCAGCAGCTTTCGGGCAGGGGCCTTGAACACTGAAGCTTTCTTT; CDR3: CASSFRAGALNTEAFF
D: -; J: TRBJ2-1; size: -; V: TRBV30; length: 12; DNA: TGTGCCTGGCGGGGGCCGGGGAACGAGCAGTTCTTC; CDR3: CAWRGPGNEQFF